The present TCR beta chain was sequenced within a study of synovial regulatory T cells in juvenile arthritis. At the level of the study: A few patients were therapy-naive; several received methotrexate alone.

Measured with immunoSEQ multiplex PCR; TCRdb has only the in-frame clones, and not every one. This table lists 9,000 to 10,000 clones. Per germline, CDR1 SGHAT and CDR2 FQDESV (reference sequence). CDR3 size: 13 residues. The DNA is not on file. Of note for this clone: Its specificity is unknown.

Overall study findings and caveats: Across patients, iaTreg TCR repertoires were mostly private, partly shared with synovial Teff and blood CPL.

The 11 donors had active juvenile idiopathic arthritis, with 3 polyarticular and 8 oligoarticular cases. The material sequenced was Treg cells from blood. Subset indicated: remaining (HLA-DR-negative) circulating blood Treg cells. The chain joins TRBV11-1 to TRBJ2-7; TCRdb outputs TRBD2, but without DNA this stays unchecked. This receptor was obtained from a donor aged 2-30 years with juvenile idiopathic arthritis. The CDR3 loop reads CASSGRKREGQHF. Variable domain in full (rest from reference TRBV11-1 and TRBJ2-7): EAEVAQSPRYKITEKSQAVAFWCDPISGHATLYWYRQILGQGPELLVQFQDESVVDDSQLPKDRFSAERLKGVDSTLKIQPAELGDSAMYLCASSGRKREGQHFGPGTRLTVT.